This T cell receptor beta chain emerged from a study of OX40 agonist ivuxolimab in advanced cancers. In the study overall: Three individuals attained partial responses, comprising one hepatocellular carcinoma case and two cutaneous melanoma cases.

V lost 9 bases, J lost 0 bases, and 15 bases lay in between. Germline assignment: CDR1 ENHRY and CDR2 SYGVKD. This CDR3 contains 14 residues. TCRdb keeps only in-frame clones here, not all; method: immunoSEQ multiplex PCR. The sample yields 60,000 to 100,000 clones, 94% seen once. The clonotype comes from an adult with an advanced solid tumor such as melanoma, head and neck, liver or kidney cancer. Sequencing used CD4+ or CD8+ T cells sorted from blood, obtained in a trial of the OX40 agonist ivuxolimab. This chain uses TRBV10-3 with TRBJ2-7, with a possible D match to TRBD1 (5 bases). For the CDR3, the DNA is TGTGCCATTACAGACAGCCTTGCCTCCTACGAGCAGTACTTC. Protein: CAITDSLASYEQYF.